This T cell receptor (beta chain) comes out of a study of cytomegalovirus exposure and HLA in healthy donors. Broader study findings: CMV antigen specificity of three CMV-associated chains was confirmed in vitro. There was a cluster of highly shared sequence variants that was likely a sequencing artifact.

As concerns this clone: The antigen is not known.

PCR was performed using 60 Vbeta and 13 Jbeta primers. The repertoire was sequenced with immunoSEQ multiplex PCR; TCRdb's copy has only in-frame clones and lacks some. The profile shows fewer than 200,000 clones, roughly 70% of them singletons. The CDR3 covers 16 residues. CDR1 and CDR2 (germline): MGHDK, SYGVNS. V shed 3 bases, J shed 15 bases, and the junction held 13 bases outside the gene matches. The chain uses TRBV25-1 and TRBJ2-1, with TRBD2 identical over 14 bases. The TCR originated in a girl between 10 and 17 years old in good health and CMV-seronegative. Sequencing was carried out using PBMCs. In DNA, the CDR3 is TGTGCCAGCAGTGACGGGGGGACTAGCGGGGGACCTACGGCGTTCTTC. It is translated as CASSDGGTSGGPTAFF. The complete variable domain, with remaining parts taken from reference TRBV25-1 and TRBJ2-1, reads EADIYQTPRYLVIGTGKKITLECSQTMGHDKMYWYQQDPGMELHLIHYSYGVNSTEKGDLSSESTVSRIRTEHFPLTLESARPSHTSQYLCASSDGGTSGGPTAFFGPGTRLTVL.